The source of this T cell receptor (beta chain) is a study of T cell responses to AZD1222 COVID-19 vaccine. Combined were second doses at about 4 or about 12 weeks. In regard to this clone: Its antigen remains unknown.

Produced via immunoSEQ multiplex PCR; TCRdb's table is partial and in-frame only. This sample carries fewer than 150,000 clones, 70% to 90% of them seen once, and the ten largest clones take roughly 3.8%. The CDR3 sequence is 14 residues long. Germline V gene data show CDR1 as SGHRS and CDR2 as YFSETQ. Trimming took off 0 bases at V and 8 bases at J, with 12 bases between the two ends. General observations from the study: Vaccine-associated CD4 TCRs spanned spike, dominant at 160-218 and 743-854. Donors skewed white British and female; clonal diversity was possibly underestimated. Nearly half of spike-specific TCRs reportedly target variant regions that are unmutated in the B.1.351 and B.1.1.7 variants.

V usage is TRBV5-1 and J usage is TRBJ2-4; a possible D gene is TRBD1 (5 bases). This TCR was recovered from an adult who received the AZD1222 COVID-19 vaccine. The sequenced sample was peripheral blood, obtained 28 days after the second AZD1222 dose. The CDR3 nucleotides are TGCGCCAGCAGCTTGGGATCAGGGTGGGACATTCAGTACTTC. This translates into CASSLGSGWDIQYF.